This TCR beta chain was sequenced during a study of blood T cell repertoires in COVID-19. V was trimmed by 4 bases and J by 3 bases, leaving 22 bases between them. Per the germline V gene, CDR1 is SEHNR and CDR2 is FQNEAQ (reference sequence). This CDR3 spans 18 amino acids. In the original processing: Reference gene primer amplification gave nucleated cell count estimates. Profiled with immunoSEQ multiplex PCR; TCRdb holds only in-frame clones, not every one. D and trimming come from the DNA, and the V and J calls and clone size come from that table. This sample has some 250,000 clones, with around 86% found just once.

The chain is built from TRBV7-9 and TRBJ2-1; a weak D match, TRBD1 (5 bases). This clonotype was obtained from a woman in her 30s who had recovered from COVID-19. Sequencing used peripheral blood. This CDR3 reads CASSSSVSTDNRYNEQFF. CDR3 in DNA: TGTGCCAGCAGCTCGAGTGTTTCGACAGACAACCGCTACAATGAGCAGTTCTTC. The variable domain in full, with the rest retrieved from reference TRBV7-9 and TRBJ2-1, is DTGVSQNPRHKITKRGQNVTFRCDPISEHNRLYWYRQTLGQGPEFLTYFQNEAQLEKSRLLSDRFSAERPKGSFSTLEIQRTEQGDSAMYLCASSSSVSTDNRYNEQFFGPGTRLTVL.